The 25 T cell receptor beta chains given below trace back to one sample, sequenced in a study of T cells in localized non-small cell lung cancer. This table comes from immunoSEQ multiplex PCR, and its TCRdb copy is limited to in-frame clones, with some not included. Of tens of thousands of clones listed, 88% are singletons. The sample here was peripheral blood, taken before any cancer treatment. These receptors were collected from a female donor over 55 with stage I squamous cell lung carcinoma.

V usage is TRBV27 and J usage is TRBJ1-1; D might be TRBD1 (5 bases). There are 14 residues in the CDR3. Trimming left V 2 bases short and J 0 bases short, with 7 bases between. In germline, CDR1 is MNHEY, CDR2 SMNVEV (reference sequence). This CDR3 reads CASSLGTLNTEAFF. CDR3 nucleotide sequence: TGTGCCAGCAGTTTAGGGACCTTGAACACTGAAGCTTTCTTT.

The V gene is TRBV5-1, the J gene TRBJ2-2; 14 bases fit TRBD2. This CDR3 spans 15 amino acids. Trimming took 4 bases from V and 8 from J; bases not matched to a gene: 4. Germline loops: CDR1 SGHRS, CDR2 YFSETQ. CDR3 nucleotides: TGCGCCAGCAGCACCGGGACTAGCGGGAGTGGGGAGCTGTTTTTT. Translating gives CASSTGTSGSGELFF. The variable domain in full, with the rest retrieved from reference TRBV5-1 and TRBJ2-2, is KAGVTQTPRYLIKTRGQQVTLSCSPISGHRSVSWYQQTPGQGLQFLFEYFSETQRNKGNFPGRFSGRQFSNSRSEMNVSTLELGDSALYLCASSTGTSGSGELFFGEGSRLTVL.

The rearrangement uses TRBV10-2 and TRBJ1-2; unclear D gene. Germline CDR1 WSHSY, CDR2 SAAADI. The length of the CDR3 is 16 residues. V was trimmed by 2 bases and J by 2 bases, leaving 15 bases between them. The CDR3 here is CASSEAGSGANYGYTF. The CDR3, as DNA: TGCGCCAGCAGTGAGGCGGGCAGCGGTGCCAACTATGGCTACACCTTC.

This clone has only one observation. The rearrangement links TRBV10-3 to TRBJ2-1; TRBD2 matches at 11 bases. Germline CDR1 reads ENHRY; CDR2 reads SYGVKD. The CDR3 length is 14 residues. V trimming: 6 bases; J trimming: 9 bases; junction bases outside the gene matches: 7. The CDR3 nucleotides read TGTGCCATCAGCGAACTAGCGGGAGCGGGTGAGCAGTTCTTC. Its protein product is CAISELAGAGEQFF.

The genes are TRBV19 and TRBJ1-1, with D uncertain. CDR1 and CDR2 from the germline V gene are LNHDA and SQIVND (reference sequence). The CDR3 contains 12 residues. V shed 3 bases and J shed 1 base, with 3 bases lying between them. CDR3 in DNA: TGTGCCAGTAGTATCGGGAACACTGAAGCTTTCTTT. It yields the protein CASSIGNTEAFF.

CDR3 sequence: CATGGQGIGSYEQYF. Written as DNA, the CDR3 is TGTGCCACGGGGGGACAGGGGATTGGGTCCTACGAGCAGTACTTC. The V gene is TRBV10-3, the J gene TRBJ2-7; 10 bases align to TRBD1. The germline V gene has CDR1 ENHRY and CDR2 SYGVKD. The CDR3 length is 15 residues. V was clipped by 10 bases and J by 1 base; unmatched bases: 10.

The V call is TRBV30, the J call TRBJ2-2, with D unclear. CDR1 and CDR2 from the germline V gene are GTSNPN and SVGIG (reference sequence). This CDR3 spans 12 amino acids. V dropped 2 bases and J dropped 3 bases, with 4 bases sitting between them. DNA of the CDR3: TGTGCCTGGAGTAAGGACACCGGGGAGCTGTTTTTT. Amino acid sequence: CAWSKDTGELFF. Full variable domain (outside the CDR3, taken from reference TRBV30 and TRBJ2-2): SQTIHQWPATLVQPVGSPLSLECTVEGTSNPNLYWYRQAAGRGLQLLFYSVGIGQISSEVPQNLSASRPQDRQFILSSKKLLLSDSGFYLCAWSKDTGELFFGEGSRLTVL.

The CDR3 nucleotides are TGTGCCAGCAGCTGGACAGGGTTCTCAGAGACCCAGTACTTC. It codes for CASSWTGFSETQYF. This chain joins TRBV27 and TRBJ2-5; 8 nucleotides align to TRBD1. J lost 4 bases, V lost 6 bases, and 7 bases had no gene match. Per the germline V gene, CDR1 is MNHEY and CDR2 is SMNVEV (reference sequence). The CDR3 spans 14 residues.

This chain uses TRBV2 with TRBJ2-4; D remains ambiguous. The V end was cut by 4 bases, the J end by 1 base, with 8 bases between. This CDR3 region has 14 residues. CDR1 is SNHLY and CDR2 is FYNNEI in the germline V gene. CDR3 sequence: CASSVTFAKNIQYF. For the CDR3, the DNA is TGTGCCAGCAGTGTGACTTTCGCCAAAAACATTCAGTACTTC.

The gene calls are TRBV2 and TRBJ2-7, with D maybe TRBD2 (5 bases). This CDR3 spans 15 amino acids. Germline CDR1 and CDR2: SNHLY and FYNNEI. V was pared by 2 bases and J by 2 bases, with 13 bases between. The CDR3 region has the DNA TGTGCCAGCAGTGAATTCTCAGGACTCACCTACGAGCAGTACTTC. Translated, it gives CASSEFSGLTYEQYF.

The J gene is TRBJ2-1, the V gene TRBV14; D is uncertain. V was pared by 0 bases and J by 8 bases, with 11 bases between. The length of the CDR3 is 14 residues. CDR1 is SGHDN, CDR2 FVKESK, per germline. The CDR3 here is CASSQEMRNYEQFF. CDR3 DNA: TGTGCCAGCAGCCAAGAAATGAGGAACTATGAGCAGTTCTTC. Full variable domain (missing parts from reference TRBV14 and TRBJ2-1): EAGVTQFPSHSVIEKGQTVTLRCDPISGHDNLYWYRRVMGKEIKFLLHFVKESKQDESGMPNNRFLAERTGGTYSTLKVQPAELEDSGVYFCASSQEMRNYEQFFGPGTRLTVL.

This chain's CDR3 is CASSRQLDNYGYTF. CDR3 coding DNA: TGTGCCAGCAGCCGACAGCTCGATAACTATGGCTACACCTTC. V and J are TRBV7-2 and TRBJ1-2; maybe TRBD1 (5 bases). CDR1 is SGHTA and CDR2 is FQGNSA in the germline V gene. Trimming took 5 bases from V and 1 from J, leaving 11 bases between them. The CDR3 loop spans 14 amino acids.

This clone was counted once. CDR3 residues: CASRQESYEQYF. The CDR3 nucleotides are TGTGCCAGCAGGCAGGAGTCCTACGAGCAGTACTTC. The genes are TRBV2 and TRBJ2-5; D uncertain. The end of the DNA aligns better with TRBJ2-7, so the J call may be wrong. Germline-derived CDR1 and CDR2 are SNHLY and FYNNEI. The CDR3 contains 12 residues.

This clone was detected only once. The CDR3 coding sequence is TGTGCCAGCAGTGAATTCGCTACGACTAGCGGGGCAGATGAGCAGTTCTTC. Amino acid sequence: CASSEFATTSGADEQFF. The chain is built from TRBV6-1 and TRBJ2-1; 11 bases map to TRBD2. The V gene's germline CDR1 is MNHNS and CDR2 SASEGT. This CDR3 comprises 17 residues. V shed 2 bases, J shed 8 bases, and the junction held 11 bases outside the gene matches.

This rearrangement joins TRBV21-1 to TRBJ2-2. TRBV21-1 is a pseudogene segment. This CDR3 is built from 12 residues. The CDR3 loop reads CASSKDTGELFF. CDR3 nucleotide sequence: TGTGCCAGCAGCAAAGATACCGGGGAGCTGTTTTTT.

The J gene is TRBJ2-1, the V gene TRBV5-1, with TRBD2 matching 7 bases. This CDR3 is built from 15 residues. From germline, CDR1 is SGHRS and CDR2 YFSETQ. V was clipped by 0 bases and J by 4 bases; unmatched bases: 4. The CDR3 loop is CASSLGAGAYNEQFF. Written as DNA, the CDR3 is TGCGCCAGCAGCTTGGGCGCGGGAGCGTACAATGAGCAGTTCTTC.

This sequence joins TRBV5-4 and TRBJ2-5; TRBD2 aligns across 8 bases. The CDR3 runs 13 residues. Germline-derived CDR1 and CDR2 are SGHNT and YYREEE (reference sequence). Germline trimming cut 2 bases from V and 4 bases from J; bases unmatched to any gene: 1. CDR3 sequence reads: CASSFGTRETQYF. Here the CDR3 DNA reads TGTGCCAGCAGCTTTGGGACTAGAGAGACCCAGTACTTC.

This clone was counted once. The chain's CDR3 is CASRLVTDREEYF. The CDR3, as DNA: TGTGCAAGTCGCTTAGTGACTGACAGGGAAGAGTACTTC. J is TRBJ2-7 and V is TRBV12-2; whether TRBD1, the table's D call, matches the DNA was not checked. TRBV12-2 is recorded as a pseudogene. The CDR3 has 13 amino acids.

The chain joins TRBV18 to TRBJ2-3; 7 positions match TRBD1. Germline loops: CDR1 KGHSH, CDR2 LQKENI. The length of the CDR3 is 16 residues. The V and J ends lost 4 bases and 0 bases, in that order; junction bases with no gene match: 7. CDR3 nucleotide sequence: TGTGCCAGCTCACGCGGACAGGAACCTAGCACAGATACGCAGTATTTT. Translation: CASSRGQEPSTDTQYF.

J is TRBJ1-2 and V is TRBV6-1; D gene unclear. V was shortened by 2 bases and J by 4 bases, with 20 bases between the two germline ends. Germline V gene lookup returns CDR1 MNHNS and CDR2 SASEGT. The CDR3 totals 17 residues. The DNA for the CDR3 is TGTGCCAGCAGTGAATACGACGGCGGCCGGGCCCTCTATGGCTACACCTTC. It encodes CASSEYDGGRALYGYTF.

This clone was found once. The rearrangement joins TRBV7-2 to TRBJ2-1; the D is unclear. V lost 2 bases and J 1 base, leaving 3 bases between the germline ends. The germline CDR1 and CDR2 sequences are SGHTA and FQGNSA. The CDR3 length is 13 residues. The CDR3 sequence: CASSLMSYNEQFF. In DNA form, the CDR3 reads TGTGCCAGCAGCTTAATGTCCTACAATGAGCAGTTCTTC.

The CDR3 loop reads CASSIGGNWANVLTF. The CDR3, as DNA: TGTGCCAGTAGTATAGGCGGGAACTGGGCCAACGTCCTGACTTTC. This rearrangement joins TRBV19 to TRBJ2-6; perhaps TRBD2 as D (6 bases). The CDR3 runs to 15 residues. Germline CDR1 reads LNHDA; CDR2 reads SQIVND (reference sequence). The V and J ends lost 1 base and 5 bases respectively, with 9 bases between them.

This clone showed up just once. The rearrangement uses TRBV25-1 and TRBJ1-2, with TRBD1 matching over 9 bases. The germline V gene has CDR1 MGHDK and CDR2 SYGVNS. Trimming cost V 3 bases and J 3 bases; bases outside gene matches: 8. The CDR3 loop spans 16 amino acids. CDR3: CASSEAGQGFDYGYTF. The CDR3 DNA reads as TGTGCCAGCAGTGAGGCGGGACAGGGTTTTGACTATGGCTACACCTTC.

The gene calls are TRBV18 and TRBJ2-5; D perhaps matches TRBD1 (5 bases). Germline CDR1 reads KGHSH; CDR2 reads LQKENI. The CDR3 covers 12 residues. V lost 2 bases, J lost 5 bases, and 6 bases lay in between. CDR3 residues: CASSPKGETQYF. The DNA of the CDR3 is TGTGCCAGCTCACCAAAGGGGGAGACCCAGTACTTC.

The chain uses TRBV30 and TRBJ1-4; perhaps TRBD1 as D (5 bases). Germline CDR1 reads GTSNPN; CDR2 reads SVGIG (reference sequence). The length of the CDR3 is 15 residues. V lost 3 bases to trimming and J lost 5 bases, with 16 bases between them. The CDR3 loop reads CAWRPRGGSNEKLFF. DNA of the CDR3: TGTGCCTGGAGGCCTCGGGGGGGGTCGAATGAAAAACTGTTTTTT.